This passage covers 22 T cell receptor beta chains from one sample sequenced in a study of beta chain features in type 1 diabetes. Study-level points and caveats: A moderate, significant TCRB CDR3 shortening appeared in type 1 diabetes across four CD4+ subsets.

No antigen has been assigned to these receptors. Sequencing targeted expressed TCRB transcripts, as all isolated RNA had been reverse transcribed. The data were produced by immunoSEQ multiplex PCR, yet TCRdb's version contains in-frame clones alone and is incomplete. The sample records about 260,000 clones, around 24% being singletons. The sample comprised naive CD4+ T cells from blood. The source is a woman aged 25 to 39 with type 1 diabetes.

V gene TRBV30 combines with J gene TRBJ2-3, with a tentative D call TRBD2 (6 bases). Germline V gives CDR1 GTSNPN, CDR2 SVGIG (reference sequence). The CDR3 totals 15 residues. Trimming removed 4 bases from V and 4 bases from J, with 18 bases in between. CDR3 DNA sequence: TGTGCCTGGACCCGACTAGACGTTCGACCAGATACGCAGTATTTT. This translates into CAWTRLDVRPDTQYF.

Only a few counts were recorded for this clone. CDR3 in amino acids: CASMPTRGTEAFF. As DNA, the CDR3 is TGTGCCAGTATGCCCACCCGAGGGACTGAAGCTTTCTTT. The chain carries TRBV19 and TRBJ1-1; D is unclear. CDR1 and CDR2 from the germline V gene are LNHDA and SQIVND (reference sequence). This CDR3 is 13 amino acids long. Trimming cost V 7 bases and J 5 bases, with 14 bases left between them.

V and J are TRBV14 and TRBJ1-1, with a weak D call TRBD1 (5 bases). The CDR3 has 13 amino acids. Germline CDR1 SGHDN, CDR2 FVKESK. V gave up 6 bases and J gave up 6 bases, with 14 bases separating them. In nucleotides, the CDR3 is TGTGCCAGCAGTGGACACCTGGACGCTGAAGCTTTCTTT. Its protein product is CASSGHLDAEAFF.

The chain uses TRBV19 and TRBJ1-5; tentative D call: TRBD1 (6 bases). The CDR3 has 13 amino acids. Germline-derived CDR1 and CDR2 are LNHDA and SQIVND (reference sequence). Trimming took off 6 bases at V and 5 bases at J, with 11 bases between the two ends. CDR3 loop: CASSRDTDQPQHF. CDR3 coding DNA: TGTGCCAGTAGCCGGGACACTGATCAGCCCCAGCATTTT.

The chain joins TRBV11-2 to TRBJ2-3; D unresolved. Trimming cost V 7 bases and J 6 bases, with 17 bases left between them. Germline V lookup: CDR1 SGHAT, CDR2 FQNNGV. The CDR3 extends over 14 amino acids. In nucleotides, the CDR3 is TGTGCCAGCATCGAAAACTACGAACGCGATACGCAGTATTTT. This translates into CASIENYERDTQYF.

The chain couples TRBV29-1 to TRBJ2-5; possible D gene TRBD1, 6 bases. The CDR3 is made up of 12 amino acids. The germline CDR1 and CDR2 sequences are SQVTM and ANQGSEA. Trimming pared 5 bases from V and 4 bases from J, leaving 11 bases between. The CDR3 reads CSVQQGSETQYF. CDR3 DNA sequence: TGCAGCGTTCAGCAGGGGTCAGAGACCCAGTACTTC. Combining the CDR3 with reference TRBV29-1 and TRBJ2-5 gives the whole variable domain SAVISQKPSRDICQRGTSLTIQCQVDSQVTMMFWYRQQPGQSLTLIATANQGSEATYESGFVIDKFPISRPNLTFSTLTVSNMSPEDSSIYLCSVQQGSETQYFGPGTRLLVL.

The V and J genes are TRBV28 and TRBJ1-5; unclear D gene. Trimming cost V 5 bases and J 7 bases, with 12 bases left between them. CDR3 length: 13 amino acids. From germline, CDR1 is MDHEN and CDR2 SYDVKM. Here the CDR3 reads CASSREVEQPQHF. The CDR3 nucleotides read TGTGCCAGCAGTCGGGAAGTGGAGCAGCCCCAGCATTTT. Based on the CDR3 plus reference TRBV28 and TRBJ1-5, the full variable domain is DVKVTQSSRYLVKRTGEKVFLECVQDMDHENMFWYRQDPGLGLRLIYFSYDVKMKEKGDIPEGYSVSREKKERFSLILESASTNQTSMYLCASSREVEQPQHFGDGTRLSIL.

A few counts support this clone. The CDR3 bases are TGTGCCAGCAGCCAAGCAGCAGGGATTTACTACGAGCAGTACTTC. This translates into CASSQAAGIYYEQYF. The rearrangement links TRBV4-2 to TRBJ2-7; weak D call: TRBD1 (5 bases). V shed 1 base and J shed 3 bases, with 13 bases lying between them. The CDR3 runs 15 residues. CDR1 is LGHNA and CDR2 is YNFKEQ in the germline V gene.

This chain links TRBV19 with TRBJ1-2, with D unresolved. Germline CDR1 LNHDA, CDR2 SQIVND (reference sequence). This CDR3 is built from 13 residues. Trimming cost V 4 bases and J 4 bases, with 10 bases left between them. The CDR3 reads CASSRVAGYGYTF. As DNA, the CDR3 is TGTGCCAGTAGTAGAGTGGCGGGCTATGGCTACACCTTC.

The rearrangement uses TRBV30 and TRBJ1-5; D remains unclear. From germline, CDR1 is GTSNPN and CDR2 SVGIG (reference sequence). The CDR3 length is 15 residues. Between the trimmed V and J ends, which lost 2 bases and 0 bases, there was a span of 11 bases. The DNA of the CDR3 is TGTGCCTGGAGTAGGATGGGCTATAGCAATCAGCCCCAGCATTTT. Its protein product is CAWSRMGYSNQPQHF.

This clone was seen more than once but under ten times. The chain couples TRBV29-1 to TRBJ2-1; D may be TRBD2 (5 bases). Per the germline V gene, CDR1 is SQVTM and CDR2 is ANQGSEA. Trimming removed 6 bases from V and 0 bases from J, with 18 bases in between. The CDR3 totals 16 residues. The chain's CDR3 is CSVPTPRASSYNEQFF. The CDR3 region has the DNA TGCAGCGTGCCTACCCCGAGGGCGAGCTCCTACAATGAGCAGTTCTTC.

This clone occurred a few times. The chain is built from TRBV29-1 and TRBJ1-1; possible D gene TRBD1, 5 bases. The CDR3 is 13 residues long. The germline CDR1 and CDR2 sequences are SQVTM and ANQGSEA. V lost 6 bases and J lost 4, with 15 bases in between. CDR3 sequence reads: CSVKGEGGTEAFF. The CDR3 DNA follows: TGCAGCGTGAAAGGGGAAGGCGGCACTGAAGCTTTCTTT.

The chain has TRBV7-2 and TRBJ2-5; D is possibly TRBD2 (6 bases). CDR1 and CDR2 from the germline V gene are SGHTA and FQGNSA. Trimming cost V 6 bases and J 2 bases, with 10 bases left between them. The CDR3 runs 13 residues. DNA of the CDR3: TGTGCCAGCAGTCGGGGGATACAAGAGACCCAGTACTTC. Protein sequence: CASSRGIQETQYF.

The CDR3 is CASSLFDRVSEAFF. CDR3 in DNA: TGTGCCAGCAGCTTATTTGACAGGGTATCTGAAGCTTTCTTT. The chain has TRBV5-6 and TRBJ1-1; TRBD1 matches 7 bases. The CDR3 loop spans 14 amino acids. Germline assignment: CDR1 SGHDT and CDR2 YYEEEE. J gave up 6 bases and V 2 bases, and 7 bases lay outside the gene matches.

The CDR3 is CASSETGVEQPQHF. The CDR3 nucleotides are TGTGCCAGCAGCGAGACAGGGGTAGAGCAGCCCCAGCATTTT. The chain has TRBV28 and TRBJ1-5; 8 nucleotides match TRBD1. This CDR3 comprises 14 residues. Germline CDR1 and CDR2: MDHEN and SYDVKM. Germline trimming cut 6 bases from V and 7 bases from J; bases unmatched to any gene: 8.

The V call is TRBV11-2, the J call TRBJ2-1, with D possibly TRBD1 on 6 matching bases. Trimming cost V 5 bases and J 6 bases, with 20 bases left between them. From germline, CDR1 is SGHAT and CDR2 FQNNGV. The CDR3 has 16 residues. The CDR3 DNA follows: TGTGCCAGCAGCCGACAGGATGGGGGATACAGCAATGAGCAGTTCTTC. It codes for CASSRQDGGYSNEQFF.

This clone appeared once. The chain links TRBV11-3 to TRBJ2-1; 7 bases are a match to TRBD2. CDR1 is SGHNT and CDR2 is YENEEA in the germline V gene. The CDR3 covers 13 residues. Trimming took 5 bases from V and 5 from J; bases not matched to a gene: 3. DNA for the CDR3: TGTGCCAGCAGCCGGAGCGGGGACAATGAGCAGTTCTTC. As protein: CASSRSGDNEQFF.

The chain employs TRBV28 and TRBJ1-1; D remains unclear. V was shortened by 6 bases and J by 8 bases, with 13 bases between the two germline ends. The CDR3 is made up of 12 amino acids. Germline assignment: CDR1 MDHEN and CDR2 SYDVKM. The CDR3 sequence is CASSPRIEEAFF. The CDR3 DNA follows: TGTGCCAGCAGCCCGAGAATCGAAGAAGCTTTCTTT.

The V and J genes are TRBV7-8 and TRBJ2-3; tentative D call: TRBD1 (6 bases). The CDR3 consists of 17 residues. V was clipped by 1 base and J by 2 bases, with 16 bases between them. The germline V gene has CDR1 SGHVS and CDR2 FQNEAQ. For the CDR3, the DNA is TGTGCCAGCAGCTTAGGAGACAGGTTTGCCCCCACAGATACGCAGTATTTT. Translated: CASSLGDRFAPTDTQYF.

The chain is built from TRBV7-2 and TRBJ2-5; 8 positions agree with TRBD1. V was clipped by 5 bases and J by 2 bases; unmatched bases: 4. The CDR3 is made up of 14 amino acids. CDR1 SGHTA and CDR2 FQGNSA come from the germline V gene. CDR3 in DNA: TGTGCCAGCAGCCTATGGACAGGGCAAGAGACCCAGTACTTC. Translation: CASSLWTGQETQYF. The full variable domain, rest sourced from reference TRBV7-2 and TRBJ2-5, is GAGVSQSPSNKVTEKGKDVELRCDPISGHTALYWYRQSLGQGLEFLIYFQGNSAPDKSGLPSDRFSAERTGGSVSTLTIQRTQQEDSAVYLCASSLWTGQETQYFGPGTRLLVL.

This chain joins TRBV7-2 and TRBJ1-1; TRBD1 might be the D (6 bases). Germline V gene sequence: CDR1 SGHTA, CDR2 FQGNSA. V lost 11 bases, J lost 3 bases, and 10 bases lay in between. CDR3 size: 11 residues. The CDR3 DNA reads TGTGCCTACAAGGGGGACACTGAAGCTTTCTTT. Encoded protein: CAYKGDTEAFF. The full variable domain, with the rest looked up from reference TRBV7-2 and TRBJ1-1, is GAGVSQSPSNKVTEKGKDVELRCDPISGHTALYWYRQSLGQGLEFLIYFQGNSAPDKSGLPSDRFSAERTGGSVSTLTIQRTQQEDSAVYLCAYKGDTEAFFGQGTRLTVV.

In this sample, this clone turned up a few times. V and J are TRBV2 and TRBJ1-4; D may be TRBD1 (5 bases). The germline V gene has CDR1 SNHLY and CDR2 FYNNEI. Trimming cost V 5 bases and J 4 bases, with 8 bases left between them. This CDR3 region has 13 residues. DNA for the CDR3: TGTGCCAGCAGTTCTGACAGTAATGAAAAACTGTTTTTT. Protein product: CASSSDSNEKLFF.